This TCR beta chain was identified during a study of T-cell reconstitution after alpha-beta-depleted transplantation in children. The study, taken as a whole, reports: Reportedly, alpha-beta T cells present about two months post-transplant originated from several hundred expanded clones of graft origin.

The table lists this clonotype with many counts. The antigen is undetermined. Unique molecular identifiers were incorporated when the TCRbeta library was constructed. TCRdb called the PCR reads again in MiXCR, with one record for every CDR3 protein. This sample has more than 400,000 distinct CDR3 sequences, with approximately 42% found just once. The sequence was obtained from a girl aged 2-15 years with aplastic anemia, due to receive a stem cell transplant. Material: PBMCs, obtained before TCRalphabeta/CD19-depleted stem cell transplant.

The CDR3 nucleotides read TGCAGTGCCCGACAGGGTTCCTACGAGCAGTACTTC. Protein product: CSARQGSYEQYF. The chain joins TRBV20-1 to TRBJ2-7; TRBD1 aligns across 7 bases. Germline CDR1 and CDR2: DFQATT and SNEGSKA (reference sequence). The trim removed 6 bases at V and 1 base at J, leaving 3 bases unmatched. The CDR3 length is 12 residues.